There are a few counts of the clone carrying this T cell receptor (beta chain). As yet, its antigen is unknown. The PCR contained 60 Vbeta and 13 Jbeta primers. Clones were read by immunoSEQ multiplex PCR, and TCRdb kept only the in-frame ones, dropping some. The data show about 190,000 clones, with over 75% seen just once and 1.5% to 2% held by the top ten. CDR3 length: 15 amino acids. Unmatched junction bases numbered 6, after V lost 5 bases and J lost 5 bases. Germline V gives CDR1 SEHNR, CDR2 FQNEAQ (reference sequence). This entry comes from a study of cytomegalovirus exposure and HLA in healthy donors. About the research overall: Among the 300 to 500 genotyped donors, approximately 82% were placed in the Caucasian-associated ancestry cluster. Points from the study as a whole: Fewer N-insertions than the approximately 680-donor mean were reportedly shown by an Asian-associated ancestry cluster in a later analysis.

The receptor comes from a man between 18 and 35 years old in good health and CMV-seronegative. V gene TRBV7-9 combines with J gene TRBJ2-2, with 9 bases aligning to TRBD2. The specimen was PBMCs. CDR3 coding DNA: TGTGCCAGCAGCCCCCGGGCGGGAGGGACCGGGGAGCTGTTTTTT. Protein product: CASSPRAGGTGELFF.